This T cell receptor beta chain emerged from a study of shared clonotypes between healthy human individuals. The table came from immunoSEQ multiplex PCR; TCRdb's copy has only in-frame clones and leaves some out. The sample carries approximately 2.4 million clones, approximately 94% recorded once. V shed 0 bases and J shed 4 bases, with 13 bases lying between them. Per the germline V gene, CDR1 is SGHDN and CDR2 is FVKESK. This CDR3 spans 16 amino acids. Source material: naive CD4+ T cells sorted from blood. Subset here: CD45RA+ positively selected. The origin of this receptor is a man younger than 35 in good health. V gene TRBV14 combines with J gene TRBJ1-5; TRBD1 is a possible D gene (6 bases). The CDR3 nucleotides are TGTGCCAGCAGCCAAGAAGCCGGACAGATTAATCAGCCCCAGCATTTT. Residues: CASSQEAGQINQPQHF.